The clone carrying this TCR beta chain was detected a few times. What it binds is not known. This sample was taken from a study of T cell responses to AZD1222 COVID-19 vaccine. On the study more broadly: Samples with a second dose at about 4 or about 12 weeks were pooled together.

Study-wide results and limits: Just a handful of AZD1222 recipients tested seropositive at baseline. As reported, nearly half of all spike-specific TCRs target variant regions that are unmutated. Repertoires were obtained solely post-peak T cell response.

TCRdb's table, derived via immunoSEQ multiplex PCR, lists solely in-frame clones and lacks some. The data show around 99,000 clones, with roughly 87% seen just once and 5.2% held by the top ten. This CDR3 region has 14 residues. Trimming left V 0 bases short and J 1 base short, with 7 bases between. CDR1 SGHTS and CDR2 YDEGEE come from the germline V gene. The clonotype comes from an adult in good health. The starting material was peripheral blood, obtained on day 0 of AZD1222 vaccination. This chain uses TRBV5-8 with TRBJ1-1; the D is unclear. CDR3 nucleotide sequence: TGTGCCAGCAGCTTGGGACCGAGGAACACTGAAGCTTTCTTT. Translation: CASSLGPRNTEAFF. Full variable domain (rest looked up from reference TRBV5-8 and TRBJ1-1): EAGVTQSPTHLIKTRGQQATLRCSPISGHTSVYWYQQALGLGLQFLLWYDEGEERNRGNFPPRFSGRQFPNYSSELNVNALELEDSALYLCASSLGPRNTEAFFGQGTRLTVV.